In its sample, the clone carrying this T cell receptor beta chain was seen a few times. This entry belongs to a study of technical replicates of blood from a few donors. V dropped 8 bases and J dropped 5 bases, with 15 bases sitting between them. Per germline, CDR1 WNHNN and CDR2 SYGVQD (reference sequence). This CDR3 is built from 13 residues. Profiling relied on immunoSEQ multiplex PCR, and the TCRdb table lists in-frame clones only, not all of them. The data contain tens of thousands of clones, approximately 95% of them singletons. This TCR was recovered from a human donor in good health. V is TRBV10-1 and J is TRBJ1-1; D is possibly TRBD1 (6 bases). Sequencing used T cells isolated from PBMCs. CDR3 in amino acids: CASSLQGPTEAFF. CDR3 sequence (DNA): TGCGCCAGCTCCCTACAGGGACCTACTGAAGCTTTCTTT.